This T cell receptor (beta chain) derives from a study of cytomegalovirus exposure and HLA in healthy donors (dated by TCRdb to the late 2010s). Study-level background: An earlier analysis of more than 550 of the donors reported around 280 Gb of sequence data and roughly 120 million unique TCR beta sequences obtained from 180 million or so T cells. The T cell repertoires of 550 to 850 subjects were profiled by immunosequencing and related to cytomegalovirus serostatus. Class I and class II HLA loci were covered by the typing at four-digit resolution. In an earlier analysis of several hundred of the donors, high-throughput TCR beta sequencing was used to judge whether each TCR beta V gene segment behaved as functional or pseudogenic. A later genetic analysis took genome-wide SNP genotypes for about three fifths of the 666 donors and used that subset as a discovery cohort. Rather than drawing on any new phenotypic data, the later analysis identified candidate immune exposures from TCR beta sequences and the way those sequences occurred across donors. Among the roughly 400 genotyped donors, around 81% belonged to the genetic ancestry cluster associated with self-reported Caucasian donors. Approximately 310 gigabases of sequencing data and roughly 90 million unique TCR sequences were included in an early release covering about 700 HLA-typed donors. A separate validation cohort of more than 100 different subjects was used in addition to the approximately 670-subject first cohort. The study was designed to test whether signatures of past pathogen exposure could be identified by cataloging public T cell receptors. The number of donors typed differed by locus, with 629-630 for A, B, C, DRB1 and DQB1, more than 500 for DQA1, 600 to 610 for DPA1, and approximately 470 for DPB1. On average, roughly 250,000 unique TCR beta nucleotide sequences were sequenced per donor among fewer than 500 genotyped donors of the cohort, with roughly 18% of those sequences being non-productive. High-throughput TCR immunosequencing, statistical association of individual TCRs with disease status, and machine learning were combined to predict cytomegalovirus infection status. All discovery cohort repertoires had been generated on a single sequencing platform. A later analysis re-analyzed previously published TCR beta repertoires from approximately 700 donors and added high-resolution HLA genotyping to study TCR occurrence patterns. Donor age, sex, ethnicity and CMV serostatus were collected together with the repertoire data. Because of strong linkage in the cohort, 4 to 6 DR-DQ haplotypes were treated as single units for association and clustering. General study outcomes and caveats: The study gave a list of some 150 TCR beta chains associated with cytomegalovirus. Most TCR sequences were observed very rarely across donors, whereas some public TCRs were present in many individuals. Because HLA typing was unavailable for some donors at each locus, only the typed subset was used in association tests. In a later analysis, most CMV-associated TCR beta chains were found to appear HLA-restricted, with HLA associations seemingly driven largely by CMV exposure. In an earlier analysis of approximately 590 of the donors, most TCR beta V segments appeared in productive rearrangements about 87% or about 30% of the time, broadly matching IMGT annotations. A later analysis found that HLA-associated TCR beta chains were more clonally expanded and had lower generation probabilities than equally common non-associated chains. A later analysis reported that several top co-occurrence clusters appeared linked to parvovirus B19, influenza, CMV and Epstein-Barr virus. A further reported finding was that TCR beta sequences accurately predicted the HLA-A and HLA-B alleles for most subjects in the first cohort. According to the authors, the approach could potentially be generalized to other disease states and immunological phenotypes. The 87-base-pair reads could not distinguish some IMGT-functional V segments, including TRBV6-2 and TRBV6-3, so those segments were excluded. In vitro tests confirmed that a few of the cytomegalovirus-associated TCR beta chains recognize cytomegalovirus antigens. The only immune exposure information available for the cohort was CMV serostatus. A later genetic analysis reported fewer N-insertions in productive TCRs among donors in an Asian-associated ancestry cluster than the roughly 690-donor mean. A group of highly shared sequence variants was considered likely to be a technical artifact of the sequencing pipeline. Correlated functional status among segregating V segments might reflect linkage disequilibrium, but an unknown experimental factor could not be ruled out. An association between a missense DCLRE1C variant and V-gene and J-gene trimming of TCR beta chains was found in a later genetic analysis and replicated in an independent cohort. In both the original and validation cohorts, the classifier was reported to diagnose cytomegalovirus status with high specificity and sensitivity. Presence/absence analyses assumed roughly uniform sequencing depth across donors, an assumption that may not hold. The cohort was sequenced for TCR beta chains only, and without alpha or paired-chain data the features that could be detected were limited. At a false discovery rate of 0.05, a later analysis linked 16,951 TCR beta sequences to specific HLA alleles. Strong co-occurrence of HLA alleles, especially DR and DQ, made assigning TCR associations to individual alleles difficult. In a later analysis, TCR association rates were found to vary across HLA loci, with the most associated TCRs seen for DRB1 alleles and the fewest for HLA-C alleles. Because counts were too low, some 17 rarely observed V segments, including chromosome 9 orphons, were left out of the earlier analysis of 500 to 750 of the donors.

Comments on this clone: Its antigen has not been determined. Base qualities were left out, and no much larger clone turns up one base away.

The germline V gene provides CDR1 SGHRS and CDR2 YFSETQ. Trimming costs V 0 bases and J 8 bases, and their ends lie 11 bases apart. Measured from the cysteine to the phenylalanine, the CDR3 is 13 residues long. Only CDR3 DNA remains: 39 bases, in frame from the first base. Receptors were amplified or captured by the immunoSEQ multiplex PCR assay. For the multiplex PCR, a mixture combining 60 forward primers for TCR Vbeta segments and 13 reverse primers for TCR Jbeta segments was used. A multiplex PCR assay on genomic DNA amplified the CDR3 region of rearranged TCR beta genes. Amplified TCR beta libraries were sequenced as 87-base-pair reads on the Illumina HiSeq System. For the original study's pipeline: A later analysis counted 65 million to 90 million unique TCR beta chains across the 666 repertoires, and 9.5 million to 11 million of these chains were shared by at least two donors. Raw reads were error-corrected and collapsed into unique sequences with a nearest-neighbor algorithm that merged closely related sequences to remove PCR and sequencing errors. CDR3 sequences were aligned to IMGT reference sequences to assign V, D and J gene segments. For a sequence to be retained, at least a six-nucleotide match to both a V gene segment and a J gene segment was required. A rearrangement was called productive if the CDR3 had no stop codons and remained in frame with V and J, and every other rearrangement was called non-productive. CDR3 was defined by IMGT convention, running from the second conserved V-encoded cysteine to the conserved J-encoded phenylalanine. The earlier analysis of 500 to 650 of the donors excluded any sequence lacking an unambiguous match to a single V gene segment. In an earlier analysis of several hundred of the donors, V segments were called functional above 56.7% productive rearrangements and were called segregating when the between-donor standard deviation exceeded 5%. A statistical classification framework was built to diagnose cytomegalovirus status from the catalog of TCR beta chain sequences. In a later analysis, TCR nucleotide sequences were compared against IMGT/GENE-DB human TR gene sequences so that V and J genes could be assigned. Using the TCRdist pipeline, a later analysis assigned CDR3 sequences along with most-parsimonious VDJ recombination scenarios. A later analysis defined each TCR beta chain by its CDR3 amino acid sequence plus V-gene family, and excluded reads lacking a unique V-gene family. As a way to deal with suspected cross-contamination and a sequencing artifact, a later analysis dropped 450 to 600 nucleotide sequences that were highly shared and had low generation probability. A later analysis calculated a clonal expansion index for each public chain from normalized within-repertoire ranks of inferred template counts. A later analysis computed generation probabilities with a VDJ recombination model fitted to out-of-frame rearrangements, and checked the results against IGoR. Hypergeometric tests were used in a later analysis to score TCR-TCR, TCR-HLA and TCR-CMV co-occurrence, with a repertoire-size bias correction applied to the TCR pairs. In a later analysis, false discovery rates were estimated by permuting HLA or CMV assignments 20 times. In a later analysis, co-occurring TCRs were grouped with DBSCAN, and TCRdist sequence similarity was added when clustering was performed within HLA-allele-positive subsets. For co-occurrence clustering, repertoires with fewer than 30,000 or more than 120,000 public chains were excluded, along with a handful of repertoires with anomalous nucleotide sharing. This immuneACCESS table, as held by TCRdb, lists in-frame sequences with V and J called but not all clones. Of the missing ones, under half trace to an unresolved V gene in checked studies; the others have no known cause. The DNA gave D and trimming, while V, J and clone size come from that table. In this sample the table shows approximately 150,000 clones, about 80% of which occur a single time. Approximately 15% of the sample is held by the ten biggest clonotypes.

The cohort comprised 550 to 700 healthy bone marrow donors. At the time of sampling, every cohort member was nominally healthy, though immune exposures that went unrecorded were likely present. The donor was CMV seronegative and belonged to the group of approximately 320 seronegative cohort members. A peripheral blood sample was provided by each donor, and peripheral blood mononuclear cells were used for TCR beta sequencing. The Qiagen DNeasy Blood Extraction Kit was used to extract genomic DNA from the blood cell samples. The sequence links TRBV5-1 to TRBJ1-1; the D gene is not confidently resolved. This receptor was identified in a woman aged 35 to 49 in good health and CMV-seronegative. Sequenced: PBMCs. At the DNA level, the sequence is TGCGCCAGCAGCTTGGCCGGGAGACTAGAAGCTTTCTTT. Its coded protein is CASSLAGRLEAFF.